Shown below are 17 T cell receptor beta chains from a single sample sequenced in a study of OX40 agonist ivuxolimab in advanced cancers. Data came from immunoSEQ multiplex PCR; TCRdb stores just in-frame clones and leaves some out. This table holds some 58,000 clones, about 88% found once. The sample in question was CD4+ or CD8+ T cells sorted from blood, obtained in a trial of the OX40 agonist ivuxolimab. These receptors all stem from an adult with an advanced solid tumor such as melanoma, head and neck, liver or kidney cancer.

The chain couples TRBV18 to TRBJ2-7, with D possibly matching TRBD2 (5 bases). CDR1 is KGHSH, CDR2 LQKENI, per germline. Trimming removed 8 bases at V and 7 bases at J, with 9 bases between. CDR3 length: 10 residues. In nucleotides, the CDR3 is TGTGCCAGCGGGAGTAAAGAGCAGTACTTC. Translating it yields CASGSKEQYF.

This chain joins TRBV2 and TRBJ2-1; 10 bases match TRBD2. Germline values: CDR1 SNHLY, CDR2 FYNNEI. The CDR3 has 13 amino acids. V dropped 8 bases and J dropped 6; count of bases not matched to a gene: 4. In nucleotides, the CDR3 is TGTGCCAGCTCGGTAGCGGGAGGCAATGAGCAGTTCTTC. It translates to CASSVAGGNEQFF.

The gene calls are TRBV6-6 and TRBJ2-4, with a possible D match to TRBD1 (6 bases). The CDR3 is 14 residues long. Deletions cut 11 bases from V and 12 bases from J, with 26 bases between. Germline V gene data show CDR1 as MNHNY and CDR2 as SVGAGI (reference sequence). CDR3 bases: TGTGCCTCCAACCTCGGGGACAAGGGGGTTGATCAGTACTTC. It is translated as CASNLGDKGVDQYF.

In its sample, this clone was seen once. This rearrangement joins TRBV7-2 to TRBJ2-5; TRBD2 matches 8 bases. Germline CDR1 is SGHTA and CDR2 is FQGNSA. This CDR3 has 14 amino acids. V was pared by 4 bases and J by 4 bases, with 5 bases of the junction left unmatched. The CDR3 DNA reads TGTGCCAGCAGCTCAGGACTAGCATCAGAGACCCAGTACTTC. Its translation is CASSSGLASETQYF.

The chain uses TRBV6-5 and TRBJ2-3; 9 positions match TRBD2. This CDR3 has 15 amino acids. Germline V CDR1 and CDR2: MNHEY, SVGAGI. The trim removed 2 bases at V and 5 bases at J, leaving 5 bases unmatched. The CDR3, as DNA: TGTGCCAGCAGTTACGCGGGAGGGCCGGGAGATACGCAGTATTTT. Translating it yields CASSYAGGPGDTQYF.

V gene TRBV18 combines with J gene TRBJ1-2, with D hard to call. The CDR3 covers 16 residues. Germline CDR1 is KGHSH and CDR2 is LQKENI. Trimming removed 2 bases from V and 4 bases from J, with 17 bases in between. The CDR3 nucleotides read TGTGCCAGCTCACCAACCGACTCCCAGTACCCCTATGGCTACACCTTC. This encodes CASSPTDSQYPYGYTF.

This clone is a singleton in its sample. The chain uses TRBV9 and TRBJ2-2; no firm D call. The CDR3 is 17 amino acids. Deletions cut 0 bases from V and 0 bases from J, with 12 bases between. Germline V gene sequence: CDR1 SGDLS, CDR2 YYNGEE. CDR3 coding DNA: TGTGCCAGCAGCGTAGTACGAAACCCCACGAACACCGGGGAGCTGTTTTTT. Its translation is CASSVVRNPTNTGELFF.

The CDR3 nucleotides are TGTGCCTGGAGTGTACAGGCCGACCCCGCCGGCTACACCTTC. This encodes CAWSVQADPAGYTF. The V call is TRBV30, the J call TRBJ1-2, with TRBD1 as a possible D gene (5 bases). Germline CDR1 and CDR2: GTSNPN and SVGIG (reference sequence). This CDR3 has 14 amino acids. V was trimmed by 0 bases and J by 8 bases, leaving 16 bases between them.

This clone was counted once. The chain combines TRBV5-1 with TRBJ2-3; D unclear. Trimming shortened V by 0 bases and J by 3 bases, and 2 bases separated the two germline ends. CDR1 and CDR2 (germline): SGHRS, YFSETQ. CDR3 length equals 12 residues. Here the CDR3 DNA reads TGCGCCAGCAGCTTGGCGACAGATACGCAGTATTTT. Encoded protein: CASSLATDTQYF.

This clone was seen just once. The gene calls are TRBV7-2 and TRBJ2-3, with a tentative D call TRBD2 (5 bases). Per germline, CDR1 SGHTA and CDR2 FQGNSA. V dropped 2 bases and J dropped 4 bases, with 16 bases sitting between them. The CDR3 spans 16 residues. CDR3: CASSLSPQHGADTQYF. The CDR3 DNA reads as TGTGCCAGCAGCTTATCACCACAACACGGGGCAGATACGCAGTATTTT.

J is TRBJ1-2 and V is TRBV18, with D tentatively TRBD1 (5 bases). Trimming took 6 bases from V and 6 from J, leaving 14 bases between them. The CDR3 is 13 amino acids. The V gene's germline CDR1 is KGHSH and CDR2 LQKENI. The CDR3 loop is CASSPREGDGYTF. The CDR3 DNA reads as TGTGCCAGCTCGCCCAGGGAAGGAGATGGCTACACCTTC.

V and J are TRBV19 and TRBJ2-7; possibly TRBD2 for D (6 bases). Germline CDR1 LNHDA, CDR2 SQIVND (reference sequence). V was trimmed by 1 base and J by 3 bases, leaving 13 bases between them. The length of the CDR3 is 15 residues. The CDR3 sequence is CASSIGVGLLYEQYF. CDR3 in DNA: TGTGCCAGTAGTATAGGGGTGGGACTCCTCTACGAGCAGTACTTC.

This clone was counted once. V usage is TRBV15 and J usage is TRBJ2-7; D is unclear. V lost 3 bases and J 3 bases, leaving 12 bases between the germline ends. CDR1 and CDR2 (germline): LNHNV, YYDKDF (reference sequence). This CDR3 spans 14 amino acids. The CDR3 reads CATSRGMQIYEQYF. CDR3 nucleotides: TGTGCCACCAGCAGGGGCATGCAAATCTACGAGCAGTACTTC.

V usage is TRBV7-2 and J usage is TRBJ1-5; D not resolved. The germline CDR1 and CDR2 sequences are SGHTA and FQGNSA. The V end lost 6 bases, the J end lost 0 bases, and 12 bases lay between the germline ends. The CDR3 contains 15 residues. The CDR3 coding sequence is TGTGCCAGCAGATTCGGAGGGAATAGCAATCAGCCCCAGCATTTT. Protein: CASRFGGNSNQPQHF.

This clone was picked up one time. The chain combines TRBV30 with TRBJ1-3; D ambiguous. CDR3 length equals 11 residues. Germline-derived CDR1 and CDR2 are GTSNPN and SVGIG (reference sequence). Trimming left V 1 base short and J 6 bases short, with 4 bases between. This chain's CDR3 is CAWSALNTIYF. In DNA, the CDR3 is TGTGCCTGGAGTGCCCTAAACACCATATATTTT. The whole variable domain, remainder taken from reference TRBV30 and TRBJ1-3, is SQTIHQWPATLVQPVGSPLSLECTVEGTSNPNLYWYRQAAGRGLQLLFYSVGIGQISSEVPQNLSASRPQDRQFILSSKKLLLSDSGFYLCAWSALNTIYFGEGSWLTVV.

V and J are TRBV9 and TRBJ2-2; a weak D match, TRBD2 (6 bases). The CDR3 has 16 residues. The germline V gene encodes CDR1 SGDLS and CDR2 YYNGEE. The V gene lost 4 bases and the J gene lost 5 bases, with 18 bases spanning the gap. The CDR3 protein is CASSPWGLRGTGELFF. Written as DNA, the CDR3 is TGTGCCAGCAGCCCATGGGGACTCCGGGGTACCGGGGAGCTGTTTTTT.

This chain joins TRBV5-1 and TRBJ2-2; D possibly corresponds to TRBD2 (6 bases). Deletions cut 2 bases from V and 5 bases from J, with 13 bases between. The CDR3 spans 15 residues. CDR1 SGHRS and CDR2 YFSETQ come from the germline V gene. The CDR3 coding sequence is TGCGCCAGCAGCTTTTCAAGTGGGGGGACCGGGGAGCTGTTTTTT. Encoded protein: CASSFSSGGTGELFF.